This entry lists 28 T cell receptor beta chains sequenced from one sample in a study of CD8 T cells in ankylosing spondylitis. TCRdb independently ran MiXCR on the 5' RACE reads; one entry per CDR3 protein. The sample lists a few hundred thousand distinct CDR3 sequences, 20% to 25% occurring once. Input material: blood, either unsorted or a sorted T cell fraction (not recorded which). The receptors were gathered from a male donor with ankylosing spondylitis or in good health (not recorded which).

This rearrangement joins TRBV6-6 to TRBJ2-1; 10 bases map to TRBD2. There are 13 residues in the CDR3. Germline V gene sequence: CDR1 MNHNY, CDR2 SVGAGI (reference sequence). V dropped 7 bases and J dropped 13; count of bases not matched to a gene: 10. The CDR3 protein is CASNRLAGGLQFF. CDR3 coding DNA: TGTGCCAGCAACCGTTTAGCGGGGGGCCTTCAGTTCTTC.

This chain uses TRBV29-1 with TRBJ2-1; D is ambiguous. Germline assignment: CDR1 SQVTM and CDR2 ANQGSEA. The CDR3 sequence is 11 residues long. Trimming stripped 7 bases from V and 4 bases from J, with 8 bases between. The CDR3 coding sequence is TGCAGCGGCCAGGCGTACAATGAGCAGTTCTTC. Its protein product is CSGQAYNEQFF.

This chain connects TRBV20-1 to TRBJ2-7, with TRBD1 identical over 10 bases. Germline V gives CDR1 DFQATT, CDR2 SNEGSKA (reference sequence). The CDR3 is made up of 13 amino acids. The V and J ends lost 6 bases and 7 bases, in that order; junction bases with no gene match: 9. The CDR3 DNA follows: TGCAGTGCCCTGGGGACAGGGGACGGGGAGCAGTACTTC. Residues: CSALGTGDGEQYF.

The CDR3 DNA reads TGTGCCAGCAGAACACTGGACAGACCCAACTCCTACGAGCAGTACTTC. Amino acids: CASRTLDRPNSYEQYF. The chain carries TRBV7-9 and TRBJ2-7; D is possibly TRBD1 (6 bases). Per the germline V gene, CDR1 is SEHNR and CDR2 is FQNEAQ (reference sequence). The germline V and J ends were trimmed by 6 bases and 0 bases, with 18 bases remaining between them. CDR3 length equals 16 residues.

This clonotype was seen just once. The chain links TRBV6-5 to TRBJ1-2; 7 nucleotides line up with TRBD1. The CDR3 totals 15 residues. After removal of 2 bases from V and 4 bases from J, the junction contained 7 bases not matched to a gene. Per germline, CDR1 MNHEY and CDR2 SVGAGI. CDR3 in amino acids: CASSYLKTGLYGYTF. The CDR3 region has the DNA TGTGCCAGCAGTTACCTCAAGACAGGGCTCTATGGCTACACCTTC.

The V call is TRBV24-1, the J call TRBJ2-4, with D possibly TRBD2 on 6 matching bases. From germline, CDR1 is KGHDR and CDR2 SFDVKD. Trimming took 3 bases from V and 3 from J, leaving 14 bases between them. CDR3 size: 16 residues. DNA for the CDR3: TGTGCCACCAGTGATCCTTTGAGTAGCGGCAAAAACATTCAGTACTTC. Amino acids: CATSDPLSSGKNIQYF.

V gene TRBV30 combines with J gene TRBJ2-1, with a weak D call TRBD1 (5 bases). CDR3 length equals 14 residues. Germline V CDR1 and CDR2: GTSNPN, SVGIG (reference sequence). V was pared by 3 bases and J by 10 bases, with 19 bases between. CDR3 coding DNA: TGTGCCTGGAGCCCCCTACAGGATTCACGGGAGCAGTTCTTC. This sequence encodes CAWSPLQDSREQFF.

The chain is built from TRBV15 and TRBJ2-5; 13 bases map to TRBD2. The germline V gene encodes CDR1 LNHNV and CDR2 YYDKDF (reference sequence). The CDR3 loop spans 17 amino acids. Trimming at V came to 3 bases and at J to 4 bases, leaving 8 bases not matched to a gene. This chain's CDR3 is CATSRETSGGKGETQYF. The CDR3 DNA follows: TGTGCCACCAGCAGGGAGACTAGCGGGGGGAAGGGAGAGACCCAGTACTTC.

The chain has TRBV29-1 and TRBJ2-7; 10 bases agree with TRBD1. There are 14 residues in the CDR3. With V trimmed by 7 bases and J by 1 base, 7 bases remained unmatched. CDR1 and CDR2 (germline): SQVTM, ANQGSEA. CDR3 protein: CSAGTGAGSYEQYF. The CDR3 nucleotides are TGCAGCGCCGGGACAGGGGCAGGGTCCTACGAGCAGTACTTC.

The genes are TRBV27 and TRBJ2-3; 8 bases map to TRBD1. Germline V gene data show CDR1 as MNHEY and CDR2 as SMNVEV (reference sequence). Trimming cost V 5 bases and J 5 bases; bases outside gene matches: 12. The CDR3 has 16 residues. CDR3 protein: CASSPRWAGGQDTQYF. For the CDR3, the DNA is TGTGCCAGCAGTCCCCGTTGGGCAGGGGGCCAAGATACGCAGTATTTT.

V and J are TRBV5-6 and TRBJ2-7, with 10 bases lining up with TRBD1. Germline lookup yields CDR1 SGHDT and CDR2 YYEEEE. With V trimmed by 4 bases and J by 4 bases, 14 bases remained unmatched. The CDR3 runs 17 residues. The chain's CDR3 is CASSPGRDRGRGYEQYF. Here the CDR3 DNA reads TGTGCCAGCAGCCCGGGCCGGGACAGGGGACGGGGTTACGAGCAGTACTTC.

Written as DNA, the CDR3 is TGTGCCAGCAGTACATATCCGACAGGGGTAAAGGACGAGCAGTACTTC. Its protein is CASSTYPTGVKDEQYF. The rearrangement joins TRBV2 to TRBJ2-7; 8 bases are a match to TRBD1. This CDR3 spans 16 amino acids. CDR1 is SNHLY, CDR2 FYNNEI, per germline. The V gene end was trimmed by 5 bases and the J gene end by 5 bases; junction bases not matched to a gene: 14.

This clonotype was seen a few times. The chain couples TRBV7-9 to TRBJ2-1; possibly TRBD2 for D (6 bases). Per germline, CDR1 SEHNR and CDR2 FQNEAQ (reference sequence). There are 15 residues in the CDR3. V was shortened by 8 bases and J by 10 bases, with 24 bases between the two germline ends. The CDR3 DNA sequence: TGTGCCAGCTCCATGACGGCGGGGTCCTCGCGGGAGCAGTTCTTC. Protein: CASSMTAGSSREQFF.

This clonotype was seen a handful of times. The chain is built from TRBV7-3 and TRBJ2-3, with D perhaps assigned TRBD1 or TRBD2 (6 bases each). Germline CDR1 reads SGHTA; CDR2 reads FQGTGA. The CDR3 is made up of 15 amino acids. Trimming removed 4 bases from V and 2 bases from J, with 13 bases in between. CDR3 DNA sequence: TGTGCCAGCAGCTCTACTGGGGGGCTCACAGATACGCAGTATTTT. Amino acid sequence: CASSSTGGLTDTQYF. Filled out from reference TRBV7-3 and TRBJ2-3, the complete variable domain reads GAGVSQTPSNKVTEKGKYVELRCDPISGHTALYWYRQSLGQGPEFLIYFQGTGAADDSGLPNDRFFAVRPEGSVSTLKIQRTERGDSAVYLCASSSTGGLTDTQYFGPGTRLTVL.

This clonotype was found a few times. The chain employs TRBV13 and TRBJ2-3, with D possibly TRBD1 on 5 matching bases. The V end was cut by 1 base, the J end by 4 bases, with 12 bases between. The CDR3 has 15 amino acids. From germline, CDR1 is PRHDT and CDR2 FYEKMQ (reference sequence). CDR3 in amino acids: CASSLVIRQSDTQYF. CDR3 sequence (DNA): TGTGCCAGCAGCTTAGTGATCAGACAGTCAGATACGCAGTATTTT. The full variable domain, completed using reference TRBV13 and TRBJ2-3, is AAGVIQSPRHLIKEKRETATLKCYPIPRHDTVYWYQQGPGQDPQFLISFYEKMQSDKGSIPDRFSAQQFSDYHSELNMSSLELGDSALYFCASSLVIRQSDTQYFGPGTRLTVL.

There are a few counts of this clonotype. The V gene is TRBV28, the J gene TRBJ2-1, with TRBD2 identical over 12 bases. Germline lookup yields CDR1 MDHEN and CDR2 SYDVKM. The length of the CDR3 is 17 residues. The J segment lost 3 bases and the V segment lost 4 bases, leaving 7 bases of the junction unmatched. CDR3 loop: CASSSLAGGVSYNEQFF. The DNA of the CDR3 is TGTGCCAGCAGTTCACTAGCGGGGGGTGTAAGCTACAATGAGCAGTTCTTC.

The gene calls are TRBV12-3 or TRBV12-4 and TRBJ2-5, with 8 bases identical to TRBD1. The CDR3 has 14 residues. V lost 6 bases and J lost 5; bases outside the gene matches: 8. The CDR3 DNA sequence: TGTGCCAGCAGCTATTTGGACAGGGCGGAGACCCAGTACTTC. Translating gives CASSYLDRAETQYF.

Ten or more counts support this clonotype. J is TRBJ2-3 and V is TRBV20-1; possible D gene TRBD2, 7 bases. The V end was cut by 0 bases, the J end by 4 bases, with 17 bases between. The germline V gene encodes CDR1 DFQATT and CDR2 SNEGSKA (reference sequence). The CDR3 sequence is 16 residues long. CDR3 sequence: CSARDLGGGEADTQYF. The CDR3 DNA reads as TGCAGTGCTAGAGATCTAGGGGGGGGTGAGGCAGATACGCAGTATTTT.

The rearrangement joins TRBV9 to TRBJ2-2; a possible D gene is TRBD1 (6 bases). From germline, CDR1 is SGDLS and CDR2 YYNGEE. With 0 bases removed from V and 1 base from J, the gap between germline ends came to 16 bases. The CDR3 covers 18 residues. CDR3 region: CASSVVWGPIKNTGELFF. The CDR3 nucleotides are TGTGCCAGCAGCGTAGTATGGGGGCCCATCAAGAACACCGGGGAGCTGTTTTTT.

The rearrangement joins TRBV21-1 to TRBJ2-4. TRBV21-1 is a known pseudogene. This CDR3 contains 15 residues. CDR3 DNA sequence: TGTGCCAGCAGCAAAGTGGCAGTAGCCAAAAACATTCAGTACTTC. It yields the protein CASSKVAVAKNIQYF.

This clonotype was detected only a few times. The V call is TRBV5-1, the J call TRBJ2-1; maybe TRBD1 (6 bases). CDR1 and CDR2 (germline): SGHRS, YFSETQ. Trimming removed 4 bases at V and 4 bases at J, with 12 bases between. This CDR3 is built from 14 residues. The CDR3 sequence is CASSQEQGYNEQFF. Here the CDR3 DNA reads TGCGCCAGCAGCCAAGAACAGGGTTACAATGAGCAGTTCTTC. Full variable domain (missing parts from reference TRBV5-1 and TRBJ2-1): KAGVTQTPRYLIKTRGQQVTLSCSPISGHRSVSWYQQTPGQGLQFLFEYFSETQRNKGNFPGRFSGRQFSNSRSEMNVSTLELGDSALYLCASSQEQGYNEQFFGPGTRLTVL.

This clonotype was counted a few times. The chain has TRBV12-3 or TRBV12-4 and TRBJ2-1; D is possibly TRBD1 or TRBD2 (5 bases each). Trimming took 7 bases from V and 8 from J, leaving 15 bases between them. The CDR3 has 13 residues. CDR3 coding DNA: TGTGCCAGCACTTGGGACGGCAAGGATGAGCAGTTCTTC. Translated: CASTWDGKDEQFF.

V is TRBV7-8 and J is TRBJ2-1; TRBD2 aligns across 10 bases. From germline, CDR1 is SGHVS and CDR2 FQNEAQ. CDR3 length: 18 residues. V lost 5 bases to trimming and J lost 3 bases; unmatched junction nucleotides: 13. The CDR3 bases are TGTGCCAGCAGCGAGACTCCACCACTAGCGGGGCTCTACAATGAGCAGTTCTTC. Its protein product is CASSETPPLAGLYNEQFF.

The sample holds a few counts of this clonotype. V gene TRBV4-1 combines with J gene TRBJ2-1; no reliable D call. Germline V gene data show CDR1 as MGHRA and CDR2 as YSYEKL. This CDR3 region has 14 residues. V was pared by 4 bases and J by 3 bases, with 10 bases between. The CDR3: CASSPGPLYNEQFF. DNA for the CDR3: TGCGCCAGCAGCCCCGGACCGCTCTACAATGAGCAGTTCTTC.

Here the CDR3 DNA reads TGTGCCTGGAGTCTACAGGGGGCCCACAATGAGCAGTTCTTC. Translation: CAWSLQGAHNEQFF. The rearrangement links TRBV30 to TRBJ2-1, with 9 positions matching TRBD1. Looked up from germline, CDR1 is GTSNPN and CDR2 is SVGIG (reference sequence). This CDR3 comprises 14 residues. V shed 2 bases and J 5 bases; nucleotides not matched to a gene: 4.

J is TRBJ2-5 and V is TRBV7-9; D unclear. The CDR3 has 16 amino acids. Germline V CDR1 and CDR2: SEHNR, FQNEAQ (reference sequence). V was shortened by 4 bases and J by 1 base, with 16 bases between the two germline ends. The CDR3, as DNA: TGTGCCAGCAGCTCTTCGAGAGGCACCCTCCAAGAGACCCAGTACTTC. Its protein is CASSSSRGTLQETQYF.

This chain joins TRBV12-3 or TRBV12-4 and TRBJ2-1; TRBD1 matches 7 bases. After removal of 6 bases from V and 3 bases from J, the junction contained 5 bases not matched to a gene. The CDR3 is made up of 14 amino acids. CDR3 DNA: TGTGCCAGCAGCCCCCGGGACAGCTACAATGAGCAGTTCTTC. Protein sequence: CASSPRDSYNEQFF.

In its sample, this clonotype was seen a few times. This rearrangement joins TRBV7-6 to TRBJ2-3; a possible D gene is TRBD2 (5 bases). V lost 5 bases and J 1 base, leaving 16 bases between the germline ends. The CDR3 contains 16 residues. Germline loops: CDR1 SGHVS, CDR2 FNYEAQ. In DNA form, the CDR3 reads TGTGCCAGCAGCCACGACTATTCCCTAGGCACAGATACGCAGTATTTT. This encodes CASSHDYSLGTDTQYF.